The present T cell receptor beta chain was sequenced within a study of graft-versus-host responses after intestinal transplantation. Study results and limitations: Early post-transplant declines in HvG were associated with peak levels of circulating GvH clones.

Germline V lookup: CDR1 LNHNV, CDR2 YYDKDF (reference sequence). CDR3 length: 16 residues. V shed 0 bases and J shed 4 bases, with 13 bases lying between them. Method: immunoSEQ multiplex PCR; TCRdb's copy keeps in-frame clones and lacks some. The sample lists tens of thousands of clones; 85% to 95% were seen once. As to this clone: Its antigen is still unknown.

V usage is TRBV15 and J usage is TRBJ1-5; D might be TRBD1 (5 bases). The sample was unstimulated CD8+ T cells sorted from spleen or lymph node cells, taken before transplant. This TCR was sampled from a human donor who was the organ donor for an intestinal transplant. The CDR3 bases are TGTGCCACCAGCAGAGATGGGAAGGGACCTAATCAGCCCCAGCATTTT. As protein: CATSRDGKGPNQPQHF.